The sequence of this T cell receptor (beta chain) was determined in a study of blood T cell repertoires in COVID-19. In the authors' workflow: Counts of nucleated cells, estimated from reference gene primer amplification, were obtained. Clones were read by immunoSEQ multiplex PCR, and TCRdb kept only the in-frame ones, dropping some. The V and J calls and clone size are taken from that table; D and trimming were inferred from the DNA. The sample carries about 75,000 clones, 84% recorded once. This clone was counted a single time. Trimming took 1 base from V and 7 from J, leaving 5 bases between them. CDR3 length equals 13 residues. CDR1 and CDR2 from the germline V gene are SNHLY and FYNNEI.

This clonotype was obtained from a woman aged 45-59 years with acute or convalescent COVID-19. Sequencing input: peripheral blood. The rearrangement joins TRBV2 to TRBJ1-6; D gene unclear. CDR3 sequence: CASSEGRNSPLHF. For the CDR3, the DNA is TGTGCCAGCAGTGAAGGGCGGAATTCACCCCTCCACTTT.